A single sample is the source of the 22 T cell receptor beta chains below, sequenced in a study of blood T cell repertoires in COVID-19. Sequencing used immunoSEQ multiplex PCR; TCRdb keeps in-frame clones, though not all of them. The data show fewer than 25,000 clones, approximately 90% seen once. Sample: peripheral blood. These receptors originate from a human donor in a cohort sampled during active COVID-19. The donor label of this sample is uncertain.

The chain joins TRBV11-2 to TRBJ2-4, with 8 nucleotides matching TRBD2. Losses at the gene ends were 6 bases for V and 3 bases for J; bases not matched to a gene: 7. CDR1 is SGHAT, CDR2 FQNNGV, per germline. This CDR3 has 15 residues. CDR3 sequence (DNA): TGTGCCAGCAGGGGGTCCGGGACTAGCAAAAACATTCAGTACTTC. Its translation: CASRGSGTSKNIQYF. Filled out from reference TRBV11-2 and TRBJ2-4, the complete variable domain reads EAGVAQSPRYKIIEKRQSVAFWCNPISGHATLYWYQQILGQGPKLLIQFQNNGVVDDSQLPKDRFSAERLKGVDSTLKIQPAKLEDSAVYLCASRGSGTSKNIQYFGAGTRLSVL.

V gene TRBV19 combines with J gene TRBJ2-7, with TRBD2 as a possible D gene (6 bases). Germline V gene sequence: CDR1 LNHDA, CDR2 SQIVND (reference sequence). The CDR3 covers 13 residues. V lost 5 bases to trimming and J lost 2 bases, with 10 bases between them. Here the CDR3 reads CASSPPGAYEQYF. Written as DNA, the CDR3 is TGTGCCAGTAGTCCCCCGGGGGCCTACGAGCAGTACTTC.

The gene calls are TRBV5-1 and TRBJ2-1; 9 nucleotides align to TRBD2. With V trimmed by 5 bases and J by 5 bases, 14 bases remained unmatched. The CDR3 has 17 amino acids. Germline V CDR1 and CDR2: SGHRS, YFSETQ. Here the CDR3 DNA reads TGCGCCAGCAGACAATCAATGGTAGCGGGAGATCACAATGAGCAGTTCTTC. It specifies CASRQSMVAGDHNEQFF.

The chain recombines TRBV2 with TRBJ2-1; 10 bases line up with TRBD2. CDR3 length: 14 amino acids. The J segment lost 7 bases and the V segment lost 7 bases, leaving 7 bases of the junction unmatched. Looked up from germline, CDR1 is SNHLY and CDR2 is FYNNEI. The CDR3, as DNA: TGTGCCAGCATAAAGCGGGAGGGGTTAAATGAGCAGTTCTTC. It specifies CASIKREGLNEQFF.

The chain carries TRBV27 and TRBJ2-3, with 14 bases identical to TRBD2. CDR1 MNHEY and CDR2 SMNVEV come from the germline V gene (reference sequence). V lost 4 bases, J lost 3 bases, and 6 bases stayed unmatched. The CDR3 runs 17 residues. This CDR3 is CASSSAGTSGRTDTQYF. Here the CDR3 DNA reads TGTGCCAGCAGTTCCGCCGGGACTAGCGGGAGAACAGATACGCAGTATTTT.

The CDR3: CASRRQGLTGELFF. The CDR3 DNA sequence: TGTGCCAGCAGACGACAGGGGTTGACCGGGGAGCTGTTTTTT. The J gene is TRBJ2-2, the V gene TRBV6-5; 8 bases match TRBD1. The CDR3 totals 14 residues. Per germline, CDR1 MNHEY and CDR2 SVGAGI. V lost 6 bases, J lost 5 bases, and 5 bases stayed unmatched.

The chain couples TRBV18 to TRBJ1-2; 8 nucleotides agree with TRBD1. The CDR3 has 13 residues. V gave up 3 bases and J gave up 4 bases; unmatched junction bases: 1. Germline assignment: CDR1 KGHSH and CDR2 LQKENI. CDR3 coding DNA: TGTGCCAGCTCACCGGACAGGGTCTATGGCTACACCTTC. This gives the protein CASSPDRVYGYTF.

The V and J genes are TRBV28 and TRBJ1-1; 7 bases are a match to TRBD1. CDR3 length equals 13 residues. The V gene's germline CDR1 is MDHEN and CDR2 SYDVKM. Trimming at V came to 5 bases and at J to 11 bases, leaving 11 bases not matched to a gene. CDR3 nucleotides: TGTGCCAGCAGTCCCCCCGGGACAGTAAAGGCTTTCTTT. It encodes CASSPPGTVKAFF.

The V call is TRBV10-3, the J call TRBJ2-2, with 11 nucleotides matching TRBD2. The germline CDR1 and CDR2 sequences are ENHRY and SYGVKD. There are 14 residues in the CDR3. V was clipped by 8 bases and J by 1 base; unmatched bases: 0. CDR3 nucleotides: TGTGCCATCGGGACTAGCGGGAACACCGGGGAGCTGTTTTTT. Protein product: CAIGTSGNTGELFF.

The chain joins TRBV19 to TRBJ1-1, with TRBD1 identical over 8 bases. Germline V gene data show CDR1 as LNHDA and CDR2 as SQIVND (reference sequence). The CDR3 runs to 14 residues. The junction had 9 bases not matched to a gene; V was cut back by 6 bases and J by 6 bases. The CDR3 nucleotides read TGTGCCAGTAGAAGAGACAGGGGTTACGCTGAAGCTTTCTTT. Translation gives CASRRDRGYAEAFF.

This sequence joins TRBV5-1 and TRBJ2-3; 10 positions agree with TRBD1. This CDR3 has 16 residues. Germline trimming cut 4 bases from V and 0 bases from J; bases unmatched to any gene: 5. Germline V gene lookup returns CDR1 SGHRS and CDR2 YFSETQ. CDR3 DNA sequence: TGCGCCAGCAGCGACAGGGGGCCCGTGAGCACAGATACGCAGTATTTT. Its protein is CASSDRGPVSTDTQYF.

The CDR3 region is CASSSYVQVGNQPQHF. The CDR3 coding sequence is TGTGCCAGCAGTTCCTACGTACAGGTGGGGAATCAGCCCCAGCATTTT. The V call is TRBV6-6, the J call TRBJ1-5; possible D gene TRBD1, 5 bases. The CDR3 loop spans 16 amino acids. V shed 4 bases and J shed 4 bases, with 17 bases lying between them. Germline V gives CDR1 MNHNY, CDR2 SVGAGI (reference sequence).

CDR3 region: CASSQDRYNEQFF. The CDR3 bases are TGCGCCAGCAGCCAGGACAGGTACAATGAGCAGTTCTTC. The gene calls are TRBV5-1 and TRBJ2-1, with 7 bases that match TRBD1. The CDR3 consists of 13 residues. CDR1 is SGHRS and CDR2 is YFSETQ in the germline V gene. V lost 4 bases, J lost 4 bases, and 2 bases stayed unmatched.

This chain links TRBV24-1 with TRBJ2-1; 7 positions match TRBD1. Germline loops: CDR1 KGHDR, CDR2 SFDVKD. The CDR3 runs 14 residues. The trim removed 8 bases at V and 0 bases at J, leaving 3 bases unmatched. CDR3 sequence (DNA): TGTGCCACCACCGCAGGGGGCTCCTACAATGAGCAGTTCTTC. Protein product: CATTAGGSYNEQFF.

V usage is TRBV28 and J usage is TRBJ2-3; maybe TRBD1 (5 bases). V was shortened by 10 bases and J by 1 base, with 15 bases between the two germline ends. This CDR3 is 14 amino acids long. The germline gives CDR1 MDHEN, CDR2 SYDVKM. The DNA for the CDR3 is TGTGCCACTGGGGCACCCAGGGGCACAGATACGCAGTATTTT. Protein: CATGAPRGTDTQYF.

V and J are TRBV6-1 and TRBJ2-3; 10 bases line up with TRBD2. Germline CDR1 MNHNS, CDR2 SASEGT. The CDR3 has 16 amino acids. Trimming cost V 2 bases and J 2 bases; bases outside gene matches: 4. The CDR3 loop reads CASSELLAGFTDTQYF. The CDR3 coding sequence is TGTGCCAGCAGTGAACTACTAGCGGGGTTCACAGATACGCAGTATTTT.

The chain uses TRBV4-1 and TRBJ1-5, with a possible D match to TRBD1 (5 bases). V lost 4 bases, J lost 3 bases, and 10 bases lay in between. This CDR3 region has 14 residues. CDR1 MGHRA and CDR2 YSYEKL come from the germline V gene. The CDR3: CASSRGGNNQPQHF. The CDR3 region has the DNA TGCGCCAGCAGCCGGGGGGGTAACAATCAGCCCCAGCATTTT.

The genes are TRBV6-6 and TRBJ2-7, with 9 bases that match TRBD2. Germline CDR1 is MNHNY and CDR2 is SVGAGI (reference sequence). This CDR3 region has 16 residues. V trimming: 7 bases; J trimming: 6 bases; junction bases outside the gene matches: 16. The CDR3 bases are TGTGCCAGCACCCGTCGGGGAAGTAGCGGGAGTAGCGAGCAGTACTTC. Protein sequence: CASTRRGSSGSSEQYF.

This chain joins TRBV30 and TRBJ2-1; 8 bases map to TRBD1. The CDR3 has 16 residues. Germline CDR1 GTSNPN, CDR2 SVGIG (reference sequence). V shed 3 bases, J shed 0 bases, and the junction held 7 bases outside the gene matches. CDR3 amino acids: CAWRGRGPGSYNEQFF. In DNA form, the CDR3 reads TGTGCCTGGAGGGGCAGGGGGCCAGGCTCCTACAATGAGCAGTTCTTC.

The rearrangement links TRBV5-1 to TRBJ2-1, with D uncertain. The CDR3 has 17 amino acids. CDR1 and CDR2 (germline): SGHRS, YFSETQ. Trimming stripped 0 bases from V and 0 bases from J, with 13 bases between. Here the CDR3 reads CASSLGPSGSSYNEQFF. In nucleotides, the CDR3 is TGCGCCAGCAGCTTGGGTCCTTCTGGCAGCTCCTACAATGAGCAGTTCTTC.

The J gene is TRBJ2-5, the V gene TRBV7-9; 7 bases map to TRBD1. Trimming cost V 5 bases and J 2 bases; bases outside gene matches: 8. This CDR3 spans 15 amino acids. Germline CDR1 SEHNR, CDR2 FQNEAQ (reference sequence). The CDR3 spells CASSPQTGMQETQYF. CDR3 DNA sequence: TGTGCCAGCAGCCCCCAGACAGGGATGCAAGAGACCCAGTACTTC.

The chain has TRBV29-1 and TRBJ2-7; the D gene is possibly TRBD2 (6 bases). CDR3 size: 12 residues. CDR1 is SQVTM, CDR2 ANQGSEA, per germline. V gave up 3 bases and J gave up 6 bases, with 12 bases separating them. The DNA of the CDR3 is TGCAGCGTTGACCTACTAGCCGGCGAGCAGTACTTC. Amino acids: CSVDLLAGEQYF.